A single T cell receptor beta chain is shown here with its context. The antigen remains undetermined. These data belong to a study of blood T cells in healthy people across ages. Study results and caveats: Roughly linear declines in TCR beta diversity per million T cells occurred with age. It was the long-lived donors that had more naive CD4+ cells and higher diversity than aged donors.

Through a sample-barcoded 5' primer and a J-beta primer mix, a second PCR was run for roughly 6 to 11 cycles. Samples each returned at least 3 million CDR3-containing paired-end reads. MiXCR, applied by TCRdb to the 5' RACE reads, yields one record per CDR3 protein. The sample yields 600,000 to 850,000 distinct CDR3 sequences, 20% to 25% seen once. These data were likewise used in another study, on T cells of mothers and their children. That report notes: Donation came from three healthy Caucasian mothers together with their six children.

The clonotype originates from a boy aged 5 to 17 in good health. The specimen sequenced was blood.

The CDR3 nucleotides read TGTGCCAGCAGCGTGGGAAATGGGCGGGAGCAGTACTTC. It encodes CASSVGNGREQYF. The rearrangement uses TRBV9 and TRBJ2-5; the match to TRBD2 covers 7 bases. After removal of 2 bases from V and 11 bases from J, the junction contained 9 bases not matched to a gene. CDR1 and CDR2 from the germline V gene are SGDLS and YYNGEE. CDR3 length: 13 residues.